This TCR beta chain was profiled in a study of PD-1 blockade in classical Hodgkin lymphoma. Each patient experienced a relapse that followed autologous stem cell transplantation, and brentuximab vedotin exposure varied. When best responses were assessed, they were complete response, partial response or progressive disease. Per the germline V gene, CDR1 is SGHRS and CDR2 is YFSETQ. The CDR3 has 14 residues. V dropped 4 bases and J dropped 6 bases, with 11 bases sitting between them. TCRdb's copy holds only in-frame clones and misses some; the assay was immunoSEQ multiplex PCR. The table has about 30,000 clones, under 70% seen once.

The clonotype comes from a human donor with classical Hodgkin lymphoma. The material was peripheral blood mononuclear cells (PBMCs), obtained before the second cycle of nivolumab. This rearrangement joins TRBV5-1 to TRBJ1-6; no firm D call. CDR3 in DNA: TGCGCCAGCAGCCTGACCGGGAGTAATTCACCCCTCCACTTT. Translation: CASSLTGSNSPLHF.